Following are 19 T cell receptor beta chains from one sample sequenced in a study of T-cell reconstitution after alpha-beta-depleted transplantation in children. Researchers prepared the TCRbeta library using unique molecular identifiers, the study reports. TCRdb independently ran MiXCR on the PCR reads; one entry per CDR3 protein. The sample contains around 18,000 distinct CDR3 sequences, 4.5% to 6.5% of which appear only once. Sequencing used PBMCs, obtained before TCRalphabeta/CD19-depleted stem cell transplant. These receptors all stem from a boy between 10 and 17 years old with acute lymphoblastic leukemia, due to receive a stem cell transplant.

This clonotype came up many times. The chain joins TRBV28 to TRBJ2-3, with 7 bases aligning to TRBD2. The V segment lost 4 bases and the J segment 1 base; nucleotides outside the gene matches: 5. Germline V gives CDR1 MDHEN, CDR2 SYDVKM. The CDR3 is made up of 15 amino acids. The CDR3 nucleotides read TGTGCCAGCAGTTCCCGGGGAGGGGGCACAGATACGCAGTATTTT. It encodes CASSSRGGGTDTQYF.

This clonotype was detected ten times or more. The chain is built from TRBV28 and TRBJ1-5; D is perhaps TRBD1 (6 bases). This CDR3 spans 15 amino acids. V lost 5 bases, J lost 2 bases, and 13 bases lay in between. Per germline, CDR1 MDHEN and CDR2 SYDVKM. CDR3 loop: CASSPTGYGNQPQHF. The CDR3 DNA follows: TGTGCCAGCAGTCCAACAGGGTACGGCAATCAGCCCCAGCATTTT. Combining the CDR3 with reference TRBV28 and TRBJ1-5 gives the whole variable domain DVKVTQSSRYLVKRTGEKVFLECVQDMDHENMFWYRQDPGLGLRLIYFSYDVKMKEKGDIPEGYSVSREKKERFSLILESASTNQTSMYLCASSPTGYGNQPQHFGDGTRLSIL.

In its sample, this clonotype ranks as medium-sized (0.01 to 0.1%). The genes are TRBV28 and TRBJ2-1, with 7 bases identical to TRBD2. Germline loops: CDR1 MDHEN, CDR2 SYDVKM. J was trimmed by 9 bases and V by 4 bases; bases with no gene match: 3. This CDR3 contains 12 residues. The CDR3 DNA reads TGTGCCAGCAGTTCTCGGGAGGTTGAGCAGTTCTTC. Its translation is CASSSREVEQFF. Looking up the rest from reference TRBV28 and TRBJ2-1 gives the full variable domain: DVKVTQSSRYLVKRTGEKVFLECVQDMDHENMFWYRQDPGLGLRLIYFSYDVKMKEKGDIPEGYSVSREKKERFSLILESASTNQTSMYLCASSSREVEQFFGPGTRLTVL.

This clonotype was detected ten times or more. CDR3 nucleotides: TGTGCCAGCAGCTCCCTGGCTAGCGGGAACTACGAGCAGTACTTC. Amino acids: CASSSLASGNYEQYF. The chain recombines TRBV5-4 with TRBJ2-7, with 9 bases lining up with TRBD2. This CDR3 region has 15 residues. From germline, CDR1 is SGHNT and CDR2 YYREEE (reference sequence). Trimming at V came to 3 bases and at J to 3 bases, leaving 7 bases not matched to a gene.

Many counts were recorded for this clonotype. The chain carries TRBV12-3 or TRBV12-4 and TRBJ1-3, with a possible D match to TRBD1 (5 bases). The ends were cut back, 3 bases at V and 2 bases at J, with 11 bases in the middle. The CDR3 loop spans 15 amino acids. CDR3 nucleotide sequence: TGTGCCAGCAGTTTGGCCACGGGGCCTGGAAACACCATATATTTT. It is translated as CASSLATGPGNTIYF.

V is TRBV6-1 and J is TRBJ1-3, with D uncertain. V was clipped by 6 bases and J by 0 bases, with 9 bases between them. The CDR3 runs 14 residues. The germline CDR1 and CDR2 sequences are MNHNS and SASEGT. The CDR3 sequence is CASSWDFSGNTIYF. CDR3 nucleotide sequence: TGTGCCAGCAGCTGGGATTTCTCTGGAAACACCATATATTTT.

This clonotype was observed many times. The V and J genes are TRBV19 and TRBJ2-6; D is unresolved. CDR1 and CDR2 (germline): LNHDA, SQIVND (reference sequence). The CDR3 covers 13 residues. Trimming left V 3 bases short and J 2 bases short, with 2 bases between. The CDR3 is CASSMPGANVLTF. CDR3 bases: TGTGCCAGTAGTATGCCTGGGGCCAACGTCCTGACTTTC.

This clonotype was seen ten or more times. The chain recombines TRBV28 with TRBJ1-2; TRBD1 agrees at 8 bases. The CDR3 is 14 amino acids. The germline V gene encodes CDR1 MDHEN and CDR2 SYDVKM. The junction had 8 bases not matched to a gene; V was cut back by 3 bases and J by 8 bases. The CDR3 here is CASSLVQGVGGYTF. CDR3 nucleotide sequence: TGTGCCAGCAGTTTGGTACAGGGGGTGGGAGGCTACACCTTC.

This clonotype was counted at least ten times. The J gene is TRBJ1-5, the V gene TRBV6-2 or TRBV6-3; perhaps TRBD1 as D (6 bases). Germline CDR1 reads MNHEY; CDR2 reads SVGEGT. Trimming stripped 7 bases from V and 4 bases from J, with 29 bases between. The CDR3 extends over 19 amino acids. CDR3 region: CASNRPLDSRGVGNQPQHF. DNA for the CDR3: TGTGCCAGCAACCGACCCCTGGACAGTCGAGGGGTTGGTAATCAGCCCCAGCATTTT.

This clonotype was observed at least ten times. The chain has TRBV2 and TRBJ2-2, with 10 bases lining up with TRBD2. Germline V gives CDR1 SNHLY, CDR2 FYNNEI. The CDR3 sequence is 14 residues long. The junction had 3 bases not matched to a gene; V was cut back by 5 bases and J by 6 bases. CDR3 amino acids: CASSRAGGPGELFF. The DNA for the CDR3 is TGTGCCAGCAGTAGAGCGGGGGGGCCCGGGGAGCTGTTTTTT.

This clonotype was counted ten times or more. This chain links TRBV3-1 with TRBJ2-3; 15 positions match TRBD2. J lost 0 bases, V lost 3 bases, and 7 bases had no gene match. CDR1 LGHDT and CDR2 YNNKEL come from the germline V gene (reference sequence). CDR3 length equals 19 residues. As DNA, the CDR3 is TGTGCCAGCAGCCATGCCGGGACTAGCGGGAGGACTAGCACAGATACGCAGTATTTT. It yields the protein CASSHAGTSGRTSTDTQYF.

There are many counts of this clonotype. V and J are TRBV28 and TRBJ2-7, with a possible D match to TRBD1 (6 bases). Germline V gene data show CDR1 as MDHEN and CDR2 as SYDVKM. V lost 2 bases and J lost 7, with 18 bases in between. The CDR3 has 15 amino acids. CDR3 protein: CASSLRDTSLGEQYF. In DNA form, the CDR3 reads TGTGCCAGCAGTTTAAGGGACACGTCCCTGGGGGAGCAGTACTTC. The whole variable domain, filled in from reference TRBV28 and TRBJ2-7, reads DVKVTQSSRYLVKRTGEKVFLECVQDMDHENMFWYRQDPGLGLRLIYFSYDVKMKEKGDIPEGYSVSREKKERFSLILESASTNQTSMYLCASSLRDTSLGEQYFGPGTRLTVT.

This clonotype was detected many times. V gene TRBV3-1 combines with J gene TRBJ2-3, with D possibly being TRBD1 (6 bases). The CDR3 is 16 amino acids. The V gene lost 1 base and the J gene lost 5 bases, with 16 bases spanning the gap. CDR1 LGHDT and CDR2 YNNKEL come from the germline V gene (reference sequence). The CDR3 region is CASSQGVSPRGDTQYF. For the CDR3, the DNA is TGTGCCAGCAGCCAAGGGGTCTCACCCAGGGGAGATACGCAGTATTTT.

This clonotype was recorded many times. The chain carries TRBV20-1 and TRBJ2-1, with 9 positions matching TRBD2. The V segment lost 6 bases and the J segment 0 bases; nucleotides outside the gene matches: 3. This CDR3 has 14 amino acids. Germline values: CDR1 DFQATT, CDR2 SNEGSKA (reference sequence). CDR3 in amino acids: CSALSGSSYNEQFF. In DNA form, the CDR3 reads TGCAGTGCACTTAGCGGGAGCTCCTACAATGAGCAGTTCTTC.

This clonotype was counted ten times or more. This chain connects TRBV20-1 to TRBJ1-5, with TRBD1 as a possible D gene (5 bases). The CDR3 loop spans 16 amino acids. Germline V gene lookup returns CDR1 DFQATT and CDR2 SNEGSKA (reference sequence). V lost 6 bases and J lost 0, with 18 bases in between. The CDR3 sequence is CSATSRGGYSNQPQHF. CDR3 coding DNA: TGCAGTGCCACATCACGCGGGGGATATAGCAATCAGCCCCAGCATTTT.

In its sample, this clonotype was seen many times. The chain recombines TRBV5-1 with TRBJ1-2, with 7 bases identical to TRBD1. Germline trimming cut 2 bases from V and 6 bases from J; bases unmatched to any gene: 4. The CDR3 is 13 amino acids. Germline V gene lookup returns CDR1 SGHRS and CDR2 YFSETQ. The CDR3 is CASSFTGTDGYTF. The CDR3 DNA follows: TGCGCCAGCAGCTTTACCGGGACAGATGGCTACACCTTC.

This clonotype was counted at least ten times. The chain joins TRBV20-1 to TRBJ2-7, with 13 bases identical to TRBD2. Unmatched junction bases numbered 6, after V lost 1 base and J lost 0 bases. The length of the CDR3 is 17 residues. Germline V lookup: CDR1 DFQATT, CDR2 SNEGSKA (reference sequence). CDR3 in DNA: TGCAGTGCTAGAGGACTAGCGGGAGGCCACGACTCCTACGAGCAGTACTTC. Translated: CSARGLAGGHDSYEQYF.

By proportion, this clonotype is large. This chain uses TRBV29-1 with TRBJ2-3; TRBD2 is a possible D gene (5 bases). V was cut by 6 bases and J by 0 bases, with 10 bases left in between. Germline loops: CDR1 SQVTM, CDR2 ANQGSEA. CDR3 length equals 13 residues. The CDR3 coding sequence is TGCAGCGTCGGACTGGGGAGCACAGATACGCAGTATTTT. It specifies CSVGLGSTDTQYF.

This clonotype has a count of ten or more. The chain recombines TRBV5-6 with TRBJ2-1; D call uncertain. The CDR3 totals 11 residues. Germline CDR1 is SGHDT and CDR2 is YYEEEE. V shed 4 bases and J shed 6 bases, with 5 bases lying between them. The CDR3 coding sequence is TGTGCCAGCAGCACAAGCAATGAGCAGTTCTTC. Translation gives CASSTSNEQFF.